The source of this TCR beta chain is a study of cytomegalovirus exposure and HLA in healthy donors. 60 Vbeta and 13 Jbeta primers were used in PCR. The method was immunoSEQ multiplex PCR; TCRdb's version includes in-frame clones alone and lacks a portion of them. The data show approximately 190,000 clones, with about 77% seen just once and 5% to 6% held by the top ten. The clonotype originates from a woman aged 25 to 39 in good health and CMV-seropositive. The sequencing sample was made of PBMCs.

This CDR3 is CASSPSYHSSGANVLTF. CDR3 in DNA: TGTGCCAGCAGTCCTTCCTATCATAGCTCTGGGGCCAACGTCCTGACTTTC. The J gene is TRBJ2-6, the V gene TRBV28; D is undetermined. The CDR3 spans 17 residues. V was shortened by 5 bases and J by 0 bases, with 14 bases between the two germline ends. The germline CDR1 and CDR2 sequences are MDHEN and SYDVKM.